The 21 T cell receptor beta chains in this list originate from one sample, sequenced in a study of T cell repertoires in cytomegalovirus infection (dated by TCRdb to about 2019). No cognate antigen is known for these TCRs. Sequencing instrument: Illumina HiSeq 1500. TCRdb reprocessed the public reads (quality trimming at Q25 with fastp, clone calling with MiXCR) and kept in-frame beta chains. Entries that share a CDR3 protein sequence are merged under the most common genes and DNA. The sample includes a few hundred thousand distinct CDR3 sequences, with around a third observed a single time. About a sixth of the sample belongs to the ten largest clones. Interpreted using the paper, the treatment or condition label stands for: in vitro stimulation with specific CMV peptide epitopes to enrich CMV-specific T cells. Sequencing was performed on cultured PBMCs, taken from culture after CMV antigen stimulation. The receptors here all came from a human donor in good health (CMV status not recorded). Some clones in this sample may be carry-over from other donors' samples.

J is TRBJ2-7 and V is TRBV29-1; D tentatively reads TRBD1 or TRBD2 (6 bases each). Trimming stripped 6 bases from V and 3 bases from J, with 15 bases between. Looked up from germline, CDR1 is SQVTM and CDR2 is ANQGSEA. The length of the CDR3 is 13 residues. CDR3 protein: CSVARQEGYEQYF. As DNA, the CDR3 is TGCAGCGTGGCGCGACAGGAGGGCTACGAGCAGTACTTC.

The chain links TRBV7-2 to TRBJ2-3; 9 nucleotides align to TRBD2. Germline lookup yields CDR1 SGHTA and CDR2 FQGNSA. The ends lost 5 bases at V and 1 base at J; junction bases unmatched: 4. The CDR3 consists of 15 residues. The CDR3 region has the DNA TGTACCAGCAGCAAGACTAGCGGTGGCACAGATACGCAGTATTTT. This codes for CTSSKTSGGTDTQYF.

This clonotype was counted a few times. The rearrangement uses TRBV6-1 and TRBJ2-5; no firm D call. Germline V CDR1 and CDR2: MNHNS, SASEGT. The germline V and J ends were trimmed by 5 bases and 2 bases, with 12 bases remaining between them. The CDR3 loop spans 14 amino acids. The CDR3 sequence: CASSSIGFQETQYF. CDR3 sequence (DNA): TGTGCCAGCAGTTCTATAGGGTTTCAAGAGACCCAGTACTTC.

The chain uses TRBV3-1 and TRBJ2-7, with no clear D. Between the trimmed V and J ends, which lost 4 bases and 3 bases, there was a span of 16 bases. CDR3 length: 15 amino acids. The germline CDR1 and CDR2 sequences are LGHDT and YNNKEL (reference sequence). The CDR3 here is CASSPDSPGGYEQYF. Written as DNA, the CDR3 is TGTGCCAGCAGCCCAGACTCCCCAGGTGGCTACGAGCAGTACTTC.

This chain uses TRBV28 with TRBJ2-5; 9 bases fit TRBD1. This CDR3 region has 14 residues. The germline CDR1 and CDR2 sequences are MDHEN and SYDVKM. Trimming took 5 bases from V and 3 from J; bases not matched to a gene: 4. The CDR3 is CASSETGGEETQYF. CDR3 nucleotide sequence: TGTGCCAGCAGTGAGACAGGGGGTGAAGAGACCCAGTACTTC.

The CDR3 DNA reads as TGTGCCAGCAGCTTATATGCGGGAGTAGTCAATGAGCAGTTCTTC. Protein product: CASSLYAGVVNEQFF. The V gene is TRBV7-2, the J gene TRBJ2-1; 7 nucleotides match TRBD2. Germline V gene sequence: CDR1 SGHTA, CDR2 FQGNSA. The junction had 7 bases not matched to a gene; V was cut back by 2 bases and J by 6 bases. The CDR3 covers 15 residues.

CDR3 region: CASSSRYGSYNEQFF. In DNA form, the CDR3 reads TGTGCCAGCAGCTCCCGCTACGGTTCGTACAATGAGCAGTTCTTC. This chain joins TRBV7-6 and TRBJ2-1; D remains ambiguous. The CDR3 totals 15 residues. V lost 4 bases to trimming and J lost 4 bases, with 14 bases between them. CDR1 is SGHVS, CDR2 FNYEAQ, per germline.

The chain uses TRBV9 and TRBJ2-7; D remains ambiguous. With 0 bases removed from V and 0 bases from J, the gap between germline ends came to 7 bases. CDR3 length: 14 amino acids. The germline V gene has CDR1 SGDLS and CDR2 YYNGEE. The CDR3 region is CASSVGASSYEQYF. CDR3 nucleotide sequence: TGTGCCAGCAGCGTAGGGGCGAGCTCCTACGAGCAGTACTTC.

The rearrangement links TRBV10-3 to TRBJ2-2; 7 nucleotides line up with TRBD2. Unmatched junction bases numbered 3, after V lost 6 bases and J lost 2 bases. This CDR3 contains 14 residues. The germline gives CDR1 ENHRY, CDR2 SYGVKD. CDR3 in amino acids: CAIRRERNTGELFF. The CDR3 DNA reads as TGTGCCATCAGGCGGGAGAGAAACACCGGGGAGCTGTTTTTT.

The V gene is TRBV6-6, the J gene TRBJ2-3; D perhaps matches TRBD1 (5 bases). Trimming left V 6 bases short and J 3 bases short, with 13 bases between. Germline CDR1 reads MNHNY; CDR2 reads SVGAGI (reference sequence). The CDR3 totals 14 residues. In nucleotides, the CDR3 is TGTGCCAGCAGACCCCGACAGCTAACAGATACGCAGTATTTT. Protein product: CASRPRQLTDTQYF.

The chain's CDR3 is CASSYSGQYEQYF. In nucleotides, the CDR3 is TGTGCCAGCAGTTACTCGGGGCAGTACGAGCAGTACTTC. The chain has TRBV6-8 and TRBJ2-7; D possibly corresponds to TRBD1 (5 bases). The V end was cut by 0 bases, the J end by 4 bases, with 7 bases between. Per germline, CDR1 MNHGY and CDR2 SAAAGT. This CDR3 has 13 amino acids.

The chain carries TRBV7-2 and TRBJ2-1; a weak D match, TRBD1 (7 bases). The V gene lost 5 bases and the J gene lost 8 bases, with 16 bases spanning the gap. CDR1 SGHTA and CDR2 FQGNSA come from the germline V gene. The CDR3 contains 14 residues. The CDR3 DNA sequence: TGTGCCAGCAGCCCCCGGGGCAGGGGGGATGAGCAGTTCTTC. It translates to CASSPRGRGDEQFF.

The chain recombines TRBV27 with TRBJ2-1, with 11 bases identical to TRBD1. The CDR3 has 16 residues. V was pared by 3 bases and J by 2 bases, with 3 bases of the junction left unmatched. The germline V gene encodes CDR1 MNHEY and CDR2 SMNVEV (reference sequence). CDR3 bases: TGTGCCAGCAGTTTCCTGGGACAGGGGGCCTACAATGAGCAGTTCTTC. The encoded protein is CASSFLGQGAYNEQFF.

This clonotype was recorded many times. The gene calls are TRBV7-2 and TRBJ2-2; 9 positions match TRBD1. Germline V gives CDR1 SGHTA, CDR2 FQGNSA. The V and J ends lost 3 bases and 1 base, in that order; junction bases with no gene match: 6. The CDR3 extends over 17 amino acids. The CDR3 protein is CASSLTTGGWNTGELFF. The CDR3 DNA reads as TGTGCCAGCAGCTTGACGACAGGGGGTTGGAACACCGGGGAGCTGTTTTTT.

A remark on this clonotype: The junction and the germline gene differ at one end; a read error may be behind it. In DNA, the CDR3 is TGTGCCAGCAGCTTAGTTTCCGGAGCAACTGATGAAAAACTGTTTTTT. Residues: CASSLVSGATDEKLFF. V and J are TRBV7-9 and TRBJ1-4; no firm D call. There are 16 residues in the CDR3. In germline, CDR1 is SEHNR, CDR2 FQNEAQ (reference sequence). The variable domain in full, completed from reference TRBV7-9 and TRBJ1-4, reads DTGVSQNPRHKITKRGQNVTFRCDPISEHNRLYWYRQTLGQGPEFLTYFQNEAQLEKSRLLSDRFSAERPKGSFSTLEIQRTEQGDSAMYLCASSLVSGATDEKLFFGSGTQLSVL.

The chain links TRBV6-5 to TRBJ1-3; the D gene is possibly TRBD1 (6 bases). V lost 0 bases, J lost 4 bases, and 19 bases lay in between. Germline values: CDR1 MNHEY, CDR2 SVGAGI. The CDR3 covers 18 residues. CDR3 region: CASSYSLDRRIGGNTIYF. CDR3 nucleotide sequence: TGTGCCAGCAGTTACTCACTGGACAGAAGAATTGGGGGAAACACCATATATTTT.

V usage is TRBV7-6 and J usage is TRBJ1-1; the match to TRBD1 covers 9 bases. The CDR3 runs to 17 residues. The trim removed 1 base at V and 4 bases at J, leaving 10 bases unmatched. Germline V lookup: CDR1 SGHVS, CDR2 FNYEAQ. The CDR3 DNA reads TGTGCCAGCAGCTTAGGGGTCGGGACAGGGATTCCCACTGAAGCTTTCTTT. The encoded protein is CASSLGVGTGIPTEAFF.

This clonotype has just a few counts. J is TRBJ2-7 and V is TRBV28, with 14 bases aligning to TRBD2. After removal of 5 bases from V and 5 bases from J, the junction contained 8 bases not matched to a gene. The CDR3 is made up of 16 amino acids. Per germline, CDR1 MDHEN and CDR2 SYDVKM. CDR3: CASSIDGLAGGHEQYF. CDR3 DNA sequence: TGTGCCAGCAGTATCGATGGACTAGCGGGAGGCCACGAGCAGTACTTC.

This clonotype was recorded many times. The chain is built from TRBV7-2 and TRBJ2-7; tentative D call: TRBD2 (6 bases). Trimming removed 5 bases from V and 4 bases from J, with 18 bases in between. Germline CDR1 is SGHTA and CDR2 is FQGNSA. The CDR3 runs to 15 residues. The chain's CDR3 is CASSGTAGTSYEQYF. In nucleotides, the CDR3 is TGTGCCAGCAGCGGCACTGCGGGAACCTCTTACGAGCAGTACTTC. The variable domain in full, completed from reference TRBV7-2 and TRBJ2-7, reads GAGVSQSPSNKVTEKGKDVELRCDPISGHTALYWYRQSLGQGLEFLIYFQGNSAPDKSGLPSDRFSAERTGGSVSTLTIQRTQQEDSAVYLCASSGTAGTSYEQYFGPGTRLTVT.

The chain is built from TRBV6-1 and TRBJ1-2; 7 bases map to TRBD1. The germline V gene has CDR1 MNHNS and CDR2 SASEGT. The CDR3 runs to 11 residues. Trimming removed 8 bases from V and 7 bases from J; junction bases left unmatched: 4. This chain's CDR3 is CASQGDGGYTF. The CDR3, as DNA: TGTGCCAGCCAGGGGGACGGTGGCTACACCTTC.

A few counts support this clonotype. The gene calls are TRBV6-2 or TRBV6-3 and TRBJ2-1; 10 nucleotides agree with TRBD1. This CDR3 region has 15 residues. Looked up from germline, CDR1 is MNHEY and CDR2 is SVGEGT. V was pared by 6 bases and J by 8 bases, with 10 bases of the junction left unmatched. The CDR3 bases are TGTGCCAGCAGAGGGGCCGGGACAGGGGAAGATGAGCAGTTCTTC. Translating gives CASRGAGTGEDEQFF.